This section outlines one T cell receptor beta chain sequence together with its context. These data are taken from a study of blood T cell repertoires in COVID-19. The CDR3 sequence is 14 residues long. With 3 bases clipped from V and 0 bases from J, the junction kept 3 bases outside the gene matches. Germline loops: CDR1 SGDLS, CDR2 YYNGEE. Profiling relied on immunoSEQ multiplex PCR, and the TCRdb table lists in-frame clones only, not all of them. The repertoire has about 190,000 clones, about nine tenths of them found once; the top ten carry approximately 1.5%. The sequence derives from a young man with active or convalescent COVID-19. The rearrangement uses TRBV9 and TRBJ2-7; 7 positions match TRBD2. The sample consisted of peripheral blood. The CDR3 coding sequence is TGTGCCAGCAGCGCCCGGGACTACTCCTACGAGCAGTACTTC. Its translation: CASSARDYSYEQYF.